This paragraph covers one T cell receptor beta chain sequence. Its antigen is currently unknown. The junction does not match germline at one end; this may be a read error. This specimen comes from a study of CD8 T cells in ankylosing spondylitis. The CDR3 consists of 13 residues. Germline-derived CDR1 and CDR2 are MGHRA and YSYEKL. Study results and limitations: In reactive arthritis synovial fluid and blood, some motif variants had been reported before.

TCRdb ran MiXCR on the 5' RACE reads and lists one entry per CDR3 protein. The sample lists roughly 230,000 distinct CDR3 sequences; 15% to 20% were seen once. The sequence was collected from a male donor with ankylosing spondylitis or in good health (not recorded which). Input material: blood, either unsorted or a sorted T cell fraction (not recorded which). The gene calls are TRBV4-1 and TRBJ2-7; D is perhaps TRBD2 (5 bases). CDR3 in amino acids: CASNQARRYEQYF. The CDR3 nucleotides are TGCGCCAGCAACCAAGCGAGGAGGTACGAGCAGTACTTC.